A single sample gave rise to the 14 T cell receptor beta chains below, sequenced in a study of blood T cell repertoires in COVID-19. Only in-frame clones appear in the TCRdb table, and some are missing; sequencing was by immunoSEQ multiplex PCR. The sample yields under 300,000 clones, around 90% seen once. The sequencing sample was made of PBMCs or T cells enriched from blood (not recorded which). These receptors were obtained from a woman between 25 and 40 years old with acute COVID-19.

This clone has a single count. Here the CDR3 DNA reads TGTGCCAGCAGCGCCTACAGGGGTCCGGACACTGAAGCTTTCTTT. This gives the protein CASSAYRGPDTEAFF. The rearrangement uses TRBV9 and TRBJ1-1; 7 nucleotides line up with TRBD1. Germline CDR1 is SGDLS and CDR2 is YYNGEE. The CDR3 is 15 residues long. V lost 3 bases to trimming and J lost 3 bases; unmatched junction nucleotides: 8.

The genes are TRBV15 and TRBJ1-5; 12 positions agree with TRBD1. CDR3 length equals 21 residues. Trimming cost V 1 base and J 0 bases; bases outside gene matches: 13. Germline V CDR1 and CDR2: LNHNV, YYDKDF (reference sequence). The CDR3 reads CATSRGWEPGQGAGSNQPQHF. Here the CDR3 DNA reads TGTGCCACCAGCAGAGGTTGGGAACCGGGACAGGGGGCGGGTAGCAATCAGCCCCAGCATTTT. Full variable domain (remainder filled in from reference TRBV15 and TRBJ1-5): DAMVIQNPRYQVTQFGKPVTLSCSQTLNHNVMYWYQQKSSQAPKLLFHYYDKDFNNEADTPDNFQSRRPNTSFCFLDIRSPGLGDTAMYLCATSRGWEPGQGAGSNQPQHFGDGTRLSIL.

The gene calls are TRBV7-9 and TRBJ1-2; D unclear. Deletions cut 5 bases from V and 0 bases from J, with 13 bases between. This CDR3 region has 15 residues. Germline-derived CDR1 and CDR2 are SEHNR and FQNEAQ (reference sequence). The CDR3 nucleotides read TGTGCCAGCAGCCCGGTCGAGGCAACTAACTATGGCTACACCTTC. Its translation is CASSPVEATNYGYTF. The whole variable domain, remainder taken from reference TRBV7-9 and TRBJ1-2, is DTGVSQNPRHKITKRGQNVTFRCDPISEHNRLYWYRQTLGQGPEFLTYFQNEAQLEKSRLLSDRFSAERPKGSFSTLEIQRTEQGDSAMYLCASSPVEATNYGYTFGSGTRLTVV.

The gene calls are TRBV24-1 and TRBJ1-4, with D possibly being TRBD1 (5 bases). Trimming removed 4 bases from V and 8 bases from J, with 10 bases in between. The length of the CDR3 is 13 residues. Germline lookup yields CDR1 KGHDR and CDR2 SFDVKD. The DNA of the CDR3 is TGTGCCACCAGTGACCTCGGGGGGGAAAAACTGTTTTTT. Its protein is CATSDLGGEKLFF.

The table lists this clone with a count of one. The chain has TRBV6-6 and TRBJ1-1; D is unclear. Looked up from germline, CDR1 is MNHNY and CDR2 is SVGAGI (reference sequence). Trimming removed 6 bases at V and 8 bases at J, with 10 bases between. The CDR3 extends over 11 amino acids. This chain's CDR3 is CASRITVEAFF. In DNA form, the CDR3 reads TGTGCCAGCAGGATTACAGTAGAAGCTTTCTTT.

A word on this clone: Relative to the germline gene, one junction end is altered; a read error may explain this. The chain combines TRBV4-3 with TRBJ2-7, with D possibly TRBD1 on 6 matching bases. This CDR3 is built from 15 residues. Germline V gene data show CDR1 as LGHNA and CDR2 as YSLEER. This CDR3 is CASSEDQGTSYEQYF. The DNA for the CDR3 is TGCGCCAGCAGCGAAGACCAGGGGACCTCCTACGAGCAGTACTTC.

This chain links TRBV7-3 with TRBJ2-2, with 10 bases lining up with TRBD2. This CDR3 has 15 residues. V gave up 5 bases and J gave up 5 bases; unmatched junction bases: 5. CDR1 SGHTA and CDR2 FQGTGA come from the germline V gene. The CDR3 DNA sequence: TGTGCCAGCAGCCCGCTAGCGGGGGATACCGGGGAGCTGTTTTTT. Its translation is CASSPLAGDTGELFF.

The CDR3 coding sequence is TGTGCCAGCAGACCTTGGACAGGGAGTAGGGACACTGAAGCTTTCTTT. Amino acids: CASRPWTGSRDTEAFF. This rearrangement joins TRBV28 to TRBJ1-1; 8 positions agree with TRBD1. J was trimmed by 3 bases and V by 6 bases; bases with no gene match: 12. From germline, CDR1 is MDHEN and CDR2 SYDVKM. The CDR3 totals 16 residues.

The chain's CDR3 is CATSSDNQRETQYF. DNA for the CDR3: TGTGCCACCAGCAGTGACAACCAAAGAGAGACCCAGTACTTC. The gene calls are TRBV15 and TRBJ2-5; D is ambiguous. V was clipped by 3 bases and J by 4 bases, with 12 bases between them. This CDR3 region has 14 residues. The germline V gene has CDR1 LNHNV and CDR2 YYDKDF (reference sequence).

The CDR3 DNA reads as TGCGCCAGCAGCCAAGCCGACAGGGAGATATATAATTCACCCCTCCACTTT. This gives the protein CASSQADREIYNSPLHF. V gene TRBV4-1 combines with J gene TRBJ1-6; 7 nucleotides match TRBD1. The CDR3 loop spans 17 amino acids. The trim removed 1 base at V and 4 bases at J, leaving 7 bases unmatched. Per the germline V gene, CDR1 is MGHRA and CDR2 is YSYEKL.

The chain recombines TRBV4-3 with TRBJ2-7, with D perhaps TRBD2 (6 bases). Trimming removed 4 bases from V and 7 bases from J, with 14 bases in between. The CDR3 consists of 13 residues. Looked up from germline, CDR1 is LGHNA and CDR2 is YSLEER. CDR3 coding DNA: TGCGCCAGCAGCCCCACTAAAGGGAGGGAGCAGTACTTC. As protein: CASSPTKGREQYF.

CDR3: CASSPGGVQPQHF. DNA for the CDR3: TGTGCCAGCAGCCCCGGGGGGGTTCAGCCCCAGCATTTT. The V call is TRBV12-3 or TRBV12-4, the J call TRBJ1-5, with D possibly TRBD1 on 5 matching bases. V was shortened by 6 bases and J by 6 bases, with 12 bases between the two germline ends. The CDR3 spans 13 residues.

This clone came up once. This chain links TRBV9 with TRBJ2-1; 14 nucleotides match TRBD2. The CDR3 has 19 amino acids. Per germline, CDR1 SGDLS and CDR2 YYNGEE. With 0 bases clipped from V and 0 bases from J, the junction kept 5 bases outside the gene matches. The CDR3: CASSVAGTSGRSSYNEQFF. CDR3 nucleotides: TGTGCCAGCAGCGTAGCGGGGACTAGCGGGAGAAGCTCCTACAATGAGCAGTTCTTC. The entire variable domain, with the rest obtained from reference TRBV9 and TRBJ2-1, is as follows: DSGVTQTPKHLITATGQRVTLRCSPRSGDLSVYWYQQSLDQGLQFLIQYYNGEERAKGNILERFSAQQFPDLHSELNLSSLELGDSALYFCASSVAGTSGRSSYNEQFFGPGTRLTVL.

The CDR3 spells CASSLGQHYEQYF. DNA for the CDR3: TGTGCCAGCAGCCTGGGACAGCACTACGAGCAGTACTTC. V is TRBV7-9 and J is TRBJ2-7; 7 nucleotides line up with TRBD1. There are 13 residues in the CDR3. The V gene end was trimmed by 5 bases and the J gene end by 3 bases; junction bases not matched to a gene: 4. CDR1 and CDR2 from the germline V gene are SEHNR and FQNEAQ (reference sequence). The entire variable domain, with the rest obtained from reference TRBV7-9 and TRBJ2-7, is as follows: DTGVSQNPRHKITKRGQNVTFRCDPISEHNRLYWYRQTLGQGPEFLTYFQNEAQLEKSRLLSDRFSAERPKGSFSTLEIQRTEQGDSAMYLCASSLGQHYEQYFGPGTRLTVT.